One and the same sample provided the 20 T cell receptor beta chains below, sequenced in a study of blood T cell repertoires in COVID-19. Clones were read by immunoSEQ multiplex PCR, and TCRdb kept only the in-frame ones, dropping some. The sample lists 95,000 to 110,000 clones, approximately 81% occurring once. The sequenced sample consisted of peripheral blood. These receptors were collected from a human donor in a cohort sampled during active COVID-19.

The gene calls are TRBV19 and TRBJ2-3, with 12 bases identical to TRBD2. CDR1 and CDR2 (germline): LNHDA, SQIVND (reference sequence). This CDR3 spans 15 amino acids. Trimming removed 10 bases from V and 6 bases from J; junction bases left unmatched: 11. The CDR3 protein is CATKGTSGGRDTQYF. CDR3 DNA sequence: TGTGCCACCAAAGGAACTAGCGGGGGGAGGGATACGCAGTATTTT.

V and J are TRBV9 and TRBJ1-3; D not resolved. Germline-derived CDR1 and CDR2 are SGDLS and YYNGEE. The CDR3 is 15 residues long. V was trimmed by 4 bases and J by 2 bases, leaving 13 bases between them. The CDR3 DNA reads as TGTGCCAGCAGCTCGAGCCCTCTTCCTGGAAACACCATATATTTT. Translated, it gives CASSSSPLPGNTIYF.

The rearrangement uses TRBV6-5 and TRBJ2-3; 10 positions agree with TRBD2. The CDR3 spans 15 residues. Germline CDR1 and CDR2: MNHEY and SVGAGI. V dropped 5 bases and J dropped 4; count of bases not matched to a gene: 6. For the CDR3, the DNA is TGTGCCAGCAGTACCCTAGCGGGAGATTCAGATACGCAGTATTTT. Translation gives CASSTLAGDSDTQYF.

The V gene is TRBV2, the J gene TRBJ2-2; 7 bases fit TRBD1. Germline CDR1 and CDR2: SNHLY and FYNNEI. CDR3 length: 14 residues. J was trimmed by 4 bases and V by 7 bases; bases with no gene match: 6. The CDR3 coding sequence is TGTGCCAGCAATTCAGGGGGAGTCACCGGGGAGCTGTTTTTT. Its translation: CASNSGGVTGELFF.

This rearrangement joins TRBV2 to TRBJ2-3, with 8 bases fitting TRBD2. The CDR3 runs 16 residues. Germline V gene sequence: CDR1 SNHLY, CDR2 FYNNEI. V was pared by 1 base and J by 1 base, with 4 bases of the junction left unmatched. CDR3 DNA: TGTGCCAGCAGTGAAGAGGCGCGGGGGGGCACAGATACGCAGTATTTT. Its protein product is CASSEEARGGTDTQYF.

V is TRBV7-2 and J is TRBJ1-1; D ambiguous. Germline loops: CDR1 SGHTA, CDR2 FQGNSA. CDR3 length: 12 residues. Trimming removed 2 bases at V and 12 bases at J, with 13 bases between. The CDR3 sequence is CASSLSASGSFF. The CDR3 region has the DNA TGTGCCAGCAGCTTATCGGCCAGCGGTTCTTTCTTT.

The gene calls are TRBV19 and TRBJ1-1, with TRBD1 matching over 9 bases. Germline V gene lookup returns CDR1 LNHDA and CDR2 SQIVND (reference sequence). CDR3 size: 15 residues. Trimming took 3 bases from V and 4 from J; bases not matched to a gene: 6. The CDR3 loop is CASSIVGQGITEAFF. The CDR3 DNA follows: TGTGCCAGTAGTATTGTGGGACAGGGTATCACTGAAGCTTTCTTT.

This CDR3 reads CASSPVAETQYF. DNA of the CDR3: TGTGCCAGCAGCCCAGTGGCCGAGACCCAGTACTTC. The chain is built from TRBV7-8 and TRBJ2-5; D ambiguous. The germline V and J ends were trimmed by 5 bases and 5 bases, with 9 bases remaining between them. There are 12 residues in the CDR3. From germline, CDR1 is SGHVS and CDR2 FQNEAQ.

This clone was counted once. The rearrangement links TRBV3-1 (or the pseudogene TRBV3-2) to TRBJ2-2; 7 nucleotides align to TRBD1. The germline gives CDR1 LGHDT, CDR2 YNNKEL (reference sequence). This CDR3 is built from 19 residues. Unmatched junction bases numbered 22, after V lost 5 bases and J lost 7 bases. The DNA of the CDR3 is TGTGCCAGCAGCTCCGATCTCCCCACGGGGCAGGGGGTAAGCGGGGAGCTGTTTTTT. This codes for CASSSDLPTGQGVSGELFF.

The chain couples TRBV5-1 to TRBJ1-2; D is possibly TRBD1 (5 bases). The CDR3 has 15 amino acids. The germline V and J ends were trimmed by 7 bases and 3 bases, with 19 bases remaining between them. From germline, CDR1 is SGHRS and CDR2 YFSETQ. The CDR3 DNA follows: TGCGCCAGCTCCGCGGGGACGGAGGGATACTATGGCTACACCTTC. It translates to CASSAGTEGYYGYTF. Supplemented by reference TRBV5-1 and TRBJ1-2, the full variable domain reads KAGVTQTPRYLIKTRGQQVTLSCSPISGHRSVSWYQQTPGQGLQFLFEYFSETQRNKGNFPGRFSGRQFSNSRSEMNVSTLELGDSALYLCASSAGTEGYYGYTFGSGTRLTVV.

The chain uses TRBV3-1 (or the pseudogene TRBV3-2) and TRBJ2-2, with TRBD2 as a possible D gene (6 bases). The CDR3 covers 13 residues. Germline-derived CDR1 and CDR2 are LGHDT and YNNKEL (reference sequence). V lost 4 bases to trimming and J lost 6 bases, with 9 bases between them. As DNA, the CDR3 is TGTGCCAGCAGCCGGGAGCGGGCCGGGGAGCTGTTTTTT. Translated, it gives CASSRERAGELFF.

This clone was observed once. The chain joins TRBV12-3 or TRBV12-4 to TRBJ1-5; possibly TRBD1 for D (5 bases). The CDR3 is made up of 13 amino acids. V gave up 4 bases and J gave up 6 bases, with 10 bases separating them. CDR3 sequence reads: CASSSGGGQPQHF. The CDR3, as DNA: TGTGCCAGCAGTTCGGGGGGGGGTCAGCCCCAGCATTTT.

The V gene is TRBV5-1, the J gene TRBJ2-5, with 7 bases identical to TRBD1. There are 15 residues in the CDR3. Trimming took 1 base from V and 4 from J; bases not matched to a gene: 7. CDR1 SGHRS and CDR2 YFSETQ come from the germline V gene. Here the CDR3 reads CASSLQGVIGETQYF. For the CDR3, the DNA is TGCGCCAGCAGCTTGCAGGGGGTTATCGGAGAGACCCAGTACTTC. Variable domain in full (rest from reference TRBV5-1 and TRBJ2-5): KAGVTQTPRYLIKTRGQQVTLSCSPISGHRSVSWYQQTPGQGLQFLFEYFSETQRNKGNFPGRFSGRQFSNSRSEMNVSTLELGDSALYLCASSLQGVIGETQYFGPGTRLLVL.

The rearrangement uses TRBV11-2 and TRBJ2-7; D might be TRBD2 (6 bases). The length of the CDR3 is 16 residues. The ends were cut back, 0 bases at V and 2 bases at J, with 14 bases in the middle. Per germline, CDR1 SGHAT and CDR2 FQNNGV. CDR3 nucleotide sequence: TGTGCCAGCAGCTTAGATCTTGTGGGAGGCACCTACGAGCAGTACTTC. It translates to CASSLDLVGGTYEQYF.

This chain connects TRBV7-9 to TRBJ2-1; 14 bases match TRBD2. Germline V gives CDR1 SEHNR, CDR2 FQNEAQ (reference sequence). CDR3 length: 15 residues. The junction had 6 bases not matched to a gene; V was cut back by 5 bases and J by 9 bases. The CDR3 DNA reads as TGTGCCAGCAGCCTGGGACTAGCGGGAGTGATTGAGCAGTTCTTC. It yields the protein CASSLGLAGVIEQFF.

The rearrangement links TRBV19 to TRBJ1-3; D is possibly TRBD1 (5 bases). The CDR3 is made up of 14 amino acids. Germline CDR1 is LNHDA and CDR2 is SQIVND (reference sequence). The ends were cut back, 7 bases at V and 7 bases at J, with 17 bases in the middle. CDR3 loop: CASNFNGQANTIYF. The CDR3 bases are TGTGCCAGTAACTTCAACGGACAAGCGAACACCATATATTTT.

J is TRBJ1-1 and V is TRBV21-1; no check of the table's D call, TRBD1, against the DNA was made. TRBV21-1 is given as a pseudogene. The CDR3 length is 12 residues. The CDR3 coding sequence is TGTGCCAGCAGCAATCAGAACACTGAAGCTTTCTTT. Translating gives CASSNQNTEAFF.

This clone was counted a few times. The chain employs TRBV4-1 and TRBJ1-5, with D tentatively TRBD1 (5 bases). The CDR3 sequence is 16 residues long. Trimming pared 0 bases from V and 5 bases from J, leaving 14 bases between. Germline V lookup: CDR1 MGHRA, CDR2 YSYEKL. CDR3 loop: CASSQEGGRSDQPQHF. CDR3 in DNA: TGCGCCAGCAGCCAAGAGGGGGGGAGGTCGGATCAGCCCCAGCATTTT.

The chain recombines TRBV6-5 with TRBJ2-7, with 10 bases lining up with TRBD1. Looked up from germline, CDR1 is MNHEY and CDR2 is SVGAGI. Germline trimming cut 6 bases from V and 0 bases from J; bases unmatched to any gene: 5. CDR3 length: 15 residues. The CDR3 DNA is TGTGCCAGCAGCAGGGGACAGGGGCCCTCCTACGAGCAGTACTTC. Translation gives CASSRGQGPSYEQYF.

The chain links TRBV11-2 to TRBJ1-1, with 7 bases that match TRBD1. Germline V gene data show CDR1 as SGHAT and CDR2 as FQNNGV. There are 15 residues in the CDR3. Trimming cost V 4 bases and J 8 bases; bases outside gene matches: 13. CDR3: CASSSNRGPNREAFF. Here the CDR3 DNA reads TGTGCCAGCAGCTCCAACAGGGGACCGAACAGGGAAGCTTTCTTT.